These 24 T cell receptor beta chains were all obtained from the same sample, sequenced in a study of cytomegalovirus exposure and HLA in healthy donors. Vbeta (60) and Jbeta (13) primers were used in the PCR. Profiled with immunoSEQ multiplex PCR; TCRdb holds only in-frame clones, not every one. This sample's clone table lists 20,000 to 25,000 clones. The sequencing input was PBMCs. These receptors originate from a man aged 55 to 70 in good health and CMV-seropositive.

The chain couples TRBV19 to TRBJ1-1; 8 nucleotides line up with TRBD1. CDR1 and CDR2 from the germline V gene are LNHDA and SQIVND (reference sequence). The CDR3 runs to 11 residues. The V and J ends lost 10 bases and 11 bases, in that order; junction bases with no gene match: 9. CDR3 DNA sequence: TGTGCCACCTCAGACAGGGACAGGGCTTTCTTT. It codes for CATSDRDRAFF.

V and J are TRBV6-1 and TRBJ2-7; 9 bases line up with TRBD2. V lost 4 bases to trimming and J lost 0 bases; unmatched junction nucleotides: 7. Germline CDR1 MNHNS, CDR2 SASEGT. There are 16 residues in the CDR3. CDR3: CASSVYSGGSSYEQYF. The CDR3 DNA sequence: TGTGCCAGCAGTGTGTATAGCGGGGGAAGCTCCTACGAGCAGTACTTC.

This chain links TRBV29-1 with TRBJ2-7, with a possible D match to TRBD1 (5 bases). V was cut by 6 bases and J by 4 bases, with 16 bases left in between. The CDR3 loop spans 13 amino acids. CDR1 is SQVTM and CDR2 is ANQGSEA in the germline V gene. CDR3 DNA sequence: TGCAGCGTGGGGCAGGGTGACGGGTACGAGCAGTACTTC. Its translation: CSVGQGDGYEQYF.

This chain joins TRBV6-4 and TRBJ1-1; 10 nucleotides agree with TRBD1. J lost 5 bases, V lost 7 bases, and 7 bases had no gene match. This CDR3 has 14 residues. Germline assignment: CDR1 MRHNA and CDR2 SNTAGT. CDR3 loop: CASTRTGGSTEAFF. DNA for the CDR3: TGTGCCAGCACTAGGACAGGGGGATCGACTGAAGCTTTCTTT.

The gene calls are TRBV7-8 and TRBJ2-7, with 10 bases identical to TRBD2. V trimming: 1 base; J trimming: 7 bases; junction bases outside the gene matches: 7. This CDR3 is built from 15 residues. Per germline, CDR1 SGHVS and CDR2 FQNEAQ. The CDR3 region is CASSLVASGSREQYF. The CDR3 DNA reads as TGTGCCAGCAGCTTAGTGGCTAGCGGGAGTCGTGAGCAGTACTTC.

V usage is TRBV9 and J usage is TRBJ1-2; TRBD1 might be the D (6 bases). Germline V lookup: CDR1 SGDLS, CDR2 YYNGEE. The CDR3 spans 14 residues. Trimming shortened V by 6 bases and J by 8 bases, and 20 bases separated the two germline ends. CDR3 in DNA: TGTGCCAGCACCTCTGAGGGGGGGCTAGGGGGCTACACCTTC. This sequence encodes CASTSEGGLGGYTF.

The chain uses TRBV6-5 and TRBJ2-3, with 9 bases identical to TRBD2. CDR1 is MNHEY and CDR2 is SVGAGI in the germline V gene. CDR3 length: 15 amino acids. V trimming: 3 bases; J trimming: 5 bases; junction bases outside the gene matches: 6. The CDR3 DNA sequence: TGTGCCAGCAGTTATACAGCGGGAGGACAAGATACGCAGTATTTT. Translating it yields CASSYTAGGQDTQYF.

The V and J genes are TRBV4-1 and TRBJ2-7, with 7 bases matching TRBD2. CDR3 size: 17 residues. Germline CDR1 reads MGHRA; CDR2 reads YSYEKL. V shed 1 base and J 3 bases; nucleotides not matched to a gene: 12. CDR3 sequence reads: CASSQGGLDSRDYEQYF. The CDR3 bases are TGCGCCAGCAGCCAAGGCGGACTAGACTCTAGGGACTACGAGCAGTACTTC.

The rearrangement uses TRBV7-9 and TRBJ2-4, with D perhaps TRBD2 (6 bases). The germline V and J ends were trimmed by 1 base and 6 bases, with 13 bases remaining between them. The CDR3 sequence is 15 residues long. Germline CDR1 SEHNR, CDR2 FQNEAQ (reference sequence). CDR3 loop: CASSLGGRRGNIQYF. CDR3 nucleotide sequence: TGTGCCAGCAGCTTAGGTGGGAGGCGGGGAAACATTCAGTACTTC.

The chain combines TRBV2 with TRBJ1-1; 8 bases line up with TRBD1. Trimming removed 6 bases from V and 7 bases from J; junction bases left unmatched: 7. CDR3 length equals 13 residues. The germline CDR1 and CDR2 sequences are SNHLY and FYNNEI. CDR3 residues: CASRVQGVGEAFF. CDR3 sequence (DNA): TGTGCCAGCAGGGTACAGGGGGTAGGTGAAGCTTTCTTT.

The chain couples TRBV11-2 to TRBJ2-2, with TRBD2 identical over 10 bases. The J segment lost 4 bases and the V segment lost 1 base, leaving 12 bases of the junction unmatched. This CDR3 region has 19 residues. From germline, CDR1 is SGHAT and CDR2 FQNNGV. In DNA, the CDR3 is TGTGCCAGCAGCTTAGCCCCCCTAGCGGGAGCTTCCGGCACCGGGGAGCTGTTTTTT. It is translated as CASSLAPLAGASGTGELFF.

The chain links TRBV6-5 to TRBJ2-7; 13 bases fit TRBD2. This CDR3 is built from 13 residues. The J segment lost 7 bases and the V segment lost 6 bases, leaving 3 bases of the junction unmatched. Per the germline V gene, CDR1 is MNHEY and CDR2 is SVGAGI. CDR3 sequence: CASSQGLAGEQYF. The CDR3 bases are TGTGCCAGCAGCCAGGGACTAGCGGGGGAGCAGTACTTC.

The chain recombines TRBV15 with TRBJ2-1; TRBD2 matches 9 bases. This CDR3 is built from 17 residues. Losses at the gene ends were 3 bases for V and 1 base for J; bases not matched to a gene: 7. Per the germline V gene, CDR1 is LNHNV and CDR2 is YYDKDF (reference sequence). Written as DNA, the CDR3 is TGTGCCACCAGCAGTCTTCGGCGGGAGGGATCCTACAATGAGCAGTTCTTC. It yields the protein CATSSLRREGSYNEQFF. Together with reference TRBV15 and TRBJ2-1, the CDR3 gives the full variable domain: DAMVIQNPRYQVTQFGKPVTLSCSQTLNHNVMYWYQQKSSQAPKLLFHYYDKDFNNEADTPDNFQSRRPNTSFCFLDIRSPGLGDTAMYLCATSSLRREGSYNEQFFGPGTRLTVL.

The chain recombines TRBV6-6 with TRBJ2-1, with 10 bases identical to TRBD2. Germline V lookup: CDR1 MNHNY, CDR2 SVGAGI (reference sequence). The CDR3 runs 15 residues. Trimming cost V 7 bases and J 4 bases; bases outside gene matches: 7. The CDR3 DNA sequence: TGTGCCAGCACTGACAGCGGGAGGGCTTACAATGAGCAGTTCTTC. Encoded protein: CASTDSGRAYNEQFF.

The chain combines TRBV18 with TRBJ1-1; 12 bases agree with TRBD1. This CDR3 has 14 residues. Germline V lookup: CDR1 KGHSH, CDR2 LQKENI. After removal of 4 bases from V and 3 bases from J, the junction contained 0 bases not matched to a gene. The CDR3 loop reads CASSRDRGHTEAFF. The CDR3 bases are TGTGCCAGCTCACGGGACAGGGGGCACACTGAAGCTTTCTTT.

As DNA, the CDR3 is TGTGCCAGTAGGGGGGACAGGGTATTTCCCCAGCATTTT. Encoded protein: CASRGDRVFPQHF. The chain links TRBV19 to TRBJ1-5; TRBD1 agrees at 9 bases. CDR3 length: 13 residues. Germline CDR1 and CDR2: LNHDA and SQIVND (reference sequence). V shed 6 bases and J 10 bases; nucleotides not matched to a gene: 7.

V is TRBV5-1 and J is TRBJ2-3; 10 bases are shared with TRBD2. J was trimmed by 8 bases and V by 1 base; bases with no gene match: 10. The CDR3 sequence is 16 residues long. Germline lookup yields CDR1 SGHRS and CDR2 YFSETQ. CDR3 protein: CASSLIGLAGAGTQYF. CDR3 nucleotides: TGCGCCAGCAGCTTGATTGGGCTAGCGGGAGCGGGTACGCAGTATTTT.

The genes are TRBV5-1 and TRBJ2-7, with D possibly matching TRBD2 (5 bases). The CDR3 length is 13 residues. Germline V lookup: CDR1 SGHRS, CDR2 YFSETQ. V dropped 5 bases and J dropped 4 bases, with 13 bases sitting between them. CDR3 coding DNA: TGCGCCAGCAGTAGGGCTGGCGGGTACGAGCAGTACTTC. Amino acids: CASSRAGGYEQYF.

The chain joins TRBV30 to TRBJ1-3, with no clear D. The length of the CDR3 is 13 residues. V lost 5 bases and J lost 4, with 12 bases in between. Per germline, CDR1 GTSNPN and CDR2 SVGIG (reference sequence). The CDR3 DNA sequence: TGTGCCTGGGATGCCTCGGGGGGAAACACCATATATTTT. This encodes CAWDASGGNTIYF.

The CDR3 sequence: CASSIARLAGAGELFF. In DNA form, the CDR3 reads TGTGCCAGTAGTATAGCCCGACTAGCTGGAGCCGGGGAGCTGTTTTTT. V gene TRBV19 combines with J gene TRBJ2-2; TRBD2 agrees at 7 bases. J gave up 6 bases and V 1 base, and 8 bases lay outside the gene matches. CDR1 and CDR2 (germline): LNHDA, SQIVND (reference sequence). The CDR3 runs to 16 residues.

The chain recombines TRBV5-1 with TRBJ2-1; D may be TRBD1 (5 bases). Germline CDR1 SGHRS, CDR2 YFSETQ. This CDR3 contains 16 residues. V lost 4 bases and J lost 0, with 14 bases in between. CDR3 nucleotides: TGCGCCAGCAGCCGAACGGACACCTCCTCCTACAATGAGCAGTTCTTC. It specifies CASSRTDTSSYNEQFF.

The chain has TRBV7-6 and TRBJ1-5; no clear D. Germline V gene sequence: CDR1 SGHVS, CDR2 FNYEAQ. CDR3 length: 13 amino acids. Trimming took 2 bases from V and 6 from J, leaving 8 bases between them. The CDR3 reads CASSLLGGQPQHF. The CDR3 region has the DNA TGTGCCAGCAGCTTACTAGGAGGTCAGCCCCAGCATTTT.

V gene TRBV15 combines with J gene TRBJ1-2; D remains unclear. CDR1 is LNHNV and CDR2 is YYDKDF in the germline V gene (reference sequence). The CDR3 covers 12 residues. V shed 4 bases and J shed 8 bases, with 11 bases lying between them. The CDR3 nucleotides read TGTGCCACCAGCAAGGAGCGGTTCGGCTACACCTTC. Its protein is CATSKERFGYTF.

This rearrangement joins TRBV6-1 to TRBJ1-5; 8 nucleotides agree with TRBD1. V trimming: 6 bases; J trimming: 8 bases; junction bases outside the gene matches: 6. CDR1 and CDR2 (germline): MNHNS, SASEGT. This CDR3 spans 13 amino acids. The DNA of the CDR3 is TGTGCCAGCAGGACCGGGACAGGCAAGCCCCAGCATTTT. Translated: CASRTGTGKPQHF.